These T cell receptor beta chains were read from a single sample in a study of shared clonotypes between healthy human individuals. TCRdb's table, derived via immunoSEQ multiplex PCR, lists solely in-frame clones and lacks some. Among about 820,000 clones listed, over 90% were seen once. The sequencing input was naive CD8+ T cells sorted from blood. All receptors come from a man in his thirties or forties in good health. CDR3s include the opening cysteine and the closing phenylalanine or tryptophan. Fields, in order: J gene, clone size, D gene, V gene, CDR3 protein, CDR3 DNA. D genes are given only for firm matches. Some rows mark clone size as missing; the rest say once, few, many or name a class of expanded clone.

j_call: TRBJ2-5
clone_size: .
d_call: .
v_call: TRBV9
cdr3_aa: CASSVGVSVQETQYF
cdr3_nt: TGTGCCAGCAGCGTGGGGGTTTCGGTCCAAGAGACCCAGTACTTC

j_call: TRBJ2-1
clone_size: .
d_call: TRBD2
v_call: TRBV15
cdr3_aa: CAASGRAGNEQFF
cdr3_nt: TGTGCCGCTAGCGGGAGGGCGGGTAATGAGCAGTTCTTC

j_call: TRBJ2-1
clone_size: .
d_call: TRBD2
v_call: TRBV7-9
cdr3_aa: CASSLGGLAGGNEQFF
cdr3_nt: TGTGCCAGCAGCCTCGGAGGTCTAGCGGGAGGAAATGAGCAGTTCTTC

j_call: TRBJ2-1
clone_size: .
d_call: .
v_call: TRBV4-1
cdr3_aa: CASSPGEWTEIYNEQFF
cdr3_nt: TGCGCCAGCAGCCCGGGGGAGTGGACAGAGATTTACAATGAGCAGTTCTTC

j_call: TRBJ2-7
clone_size: .
d_call: TRBD2
v_call: TRBV10-3
cdr3_aa: CAISSEGGPDEQYF
cdr3_nt: TGTGCCATCAGCAGCGAGGGAGGGCCCGACGAGCAGTACTTC

j_call: TRBJ2-7
clone_size: .
d_call: .
v_call: TRBV29-1
cdr3_aa: CSVSLTGSYEQYF
cdr3_nt: TGCAGCGTCAGCCTGACAGGCTCCTACGAGCAGTACTTC

j_call: TRBJ2-1
clone_size: .
d_call: TRBD2
v_call: TRBV7-9
cdr3_aa: CASSSWTSGNNEQFF
cdr3_nt: TGTGCCAGCAGCTCATGGACTAGCGGCAACAATGAGCAGTTCTTC

j_call: TRBJ2-1
clone_size: .
d_call: TRBD1
v_call: TRBV28
cdr3_aa: CASSFHRQGPYNEQFF
cdr3_nt: TGTGCCAGCAGTTTCCATCGACAGGGACCCTACAATGAGCAGTTCTTC

j_call: TRBJ2-5
clone_size: once
d_call: TRBD1
v_call: TRBV7-6
cdr3_aa: CASSPNFGQAKETQYF
cdr3_nt: TGTGCCAGCAGCCCAAATTTCGGACAGGCAAAAGAGACCCAGTACTTC

j_call: TRBJ2-1
clone_size: .
d_call: .
v_call: TRBV15
cdr3_aa: CATSIRENEQFF
cdr3_nt: TGTGCCACCAGCATTCGGGAGAATGAGCAGTTCTTC

j_call: TRBJ1-2
clone_size: .
d_call: .
v_call: TRBV4-1
cdr3_aa: CASSQVLGVLGYTF
cdr3_nt: TGCGCCAGCAGCCAAGTTTTAGGGGTCCTTGGCTACACCTTC

j_call: TRBJ2-7
clone_size: .
d_call: .
v_call: TRBV11-2
cdr3_aa: CASSLDSTEQYF
cdr3_nt: TGTGCCAGCAGCTTAGACAGCACCGAGCAGTACTTC

j_call: TRBJ2-1
clone_size: once
d_call: .
v_call: TRBV7-9
cdr3_aa: CASSLRRAGRYNEQFF
cdr3_nt: TGTGCCAGCAGCCTACGGCGGGCGGGACGTTACAATGAGCAGTTCTTC

j_call: TRBJ2-7
clone_size: .
d_call: TRBD2
v_call: TRBV5-6
cdr3_aa: CASSLGLAGALGYEQYF
cdr3_nt: TGTGCCAGCAGCTTGGGGCTAGCGGGAGCTTTGGGTTACGAGCAGTACTTC

j_call: TRBJ2-7
clone_size: once
d_call: .
v_call: TRBV7-2
cdr3_aa: CASSPLGGPTEQYF
cdr3_nt: TGTGCCAGCAGCCCCCTGGGGGGCCCAACCGAGCAGTACTTC

j_call: TRBJ2-3
clone_size: .
d_call: .
v_call: TRBV19
cdr3_aa: CASMGTDTQYF
cdr3_nt: TGTGCCAGTATGGGGACGGATACGCAGTATTTT

j_call: TRBJ2-5
clone_size: .
d_call: TRBD1
v_call: TRBV5-4
cdr3_aa: CASSSRDRDQETQYF
cdr3_nt: TGTGCCAGCAGTTCCCGGGACAGGGACCAAGAGACCCAGTACTTC

j_call: TRBJ2-1
clone_size: .
d_call: TRBD2
v_call: TRBV30
cdr3_aa: CASGRAGGDYNEQFF
cdr3_nt: TGTGCCTCCGGGCGAGCGGGAGGGGACTACAATGAGCAGTTCTTC

j_call: TRBJ1-4
clone_size: once
d_call: .
v_call: TRBV27
cdr3_aa: CASSPLEALNEKLFF
cdr3_nt: TGTGCCAGCAGTCCGCTGGAGGCTCTTAATGAAAAACTGTTTTTT

j_call: TRBJ1-3
clone_size: .
d_call: TRBD1
v_call: TRBV5-3
cdr3_aa: CARSLGGGRGTIYF
cdr3_nt: TGTGCCAGAAGCTTGGGAGGGGGCAGGGGCACCATATATTTT

j_call: TRBJ2-2
clone_size: .
d_call: .
v_call: TRBV6-6
cdr3_aa: CATLGATGELFF
cdr3_nt: TGTGCCACCCTGGGGGCGACCGGGGAGCTGTTTTTT

j_call: TRBJ2-3
clone_size: .
d_call: TRBD1
v_call: TRBV5-1
cdr3_aa: CASSLRDSSTDTQYF
cdr3_nt: TGCGCCAGCAGCTTAAGGGACAGTAGCACAGATACGCAGTATTTT

j_call: TRBJ2-1
clone_size: .
d_call: .
v_call: TRBV28
cdr3_aa: CASRSIQGRSNEQFF
cdr3_nt: TGTGCCAGCAGATCTATACAGGGCCGGTCGAATGAGCAGTTCTTC

j_call: TRBJ2-2
clone_size: .
d_call: .
v_call: TRBV30
cdr3_aa: CASTGHAGELFF
cdr3_nt: TGTGCCTCAACTGGACACGCCGGGGAGCTGTTTTTT

j_call: TRBJ2-2
clone_size: .
d_call: .
v_call: TRBV29-1
cdr3_aa: CSCRGGNGELFF
cdr3_nt: TGCAGCTGCAGAGGTGGTAACGGGGAGCTGTTTTTT

j_call: TRBJ2-7
clone_size: .
d_call: TRBD1
v_call: TRBV5-4
cdr3_aa: CASSFGQGNYEQYF
cdr3_nt: TGTGCCAGCAGCTTCGGACAGGGGAACTACGAGCAGTACTTC

j_call: TRBJ2-1
clone_size: .
d_call: TRBD2
v_call: TRBV6-1
cdr3_aa: CASSEDGGSSYNEQFF
cdr3_nt: TGTGCCAGCAGTGAAGATGGCGGGAGCTCCTACAATGAGCAGTTCTTC

j_call: TRBJ2-7
clone_size: .
d_call: .
v_call: TRBV7-2
cdr3_aa: CASSAWDEQYF
cdr3_nt: TGTGCCAGCAGCGCATGGGACGAGCAGTACTTC

j_call: TRBJ2-5
clone_size: .
d_call: TRBD1
v_call: TRBV4-1
cdr3_aa: CASSSETGGAGETQYF
cdr3_nt: TGCGCCAGCAGCTCCGAGACAGGGGGCGCGGGAGAGACCCAGTACTTC

j_call: TRBJ2-7
clone_size: .
d_call: TRBD2
v_call: TRBV29-1
cdr3_aa: CSVETSGSSYEQYF
cdr3_nt: TGCAGCGTGGAGACTAGCGGGAGCTCCTACGAGCAGTACTTC

j_call: TRBJ2-1
clone_size: .
d_call: .
v_call: TRBV4-3
cdr3_aa: CASSQSQRHEPYNEQFF
cdr3_nt: TGCGCCAGCAGCCAGTCTCAGCGTCACGAACCCTACAATGAGCAGTTCTTC

j_call: TRBJ1-1
clone_size: .
d_call: .
v_call: TRBV29-1
cdr3_aa: CSVDRATEAFF
cdr3_nt: TGCAGCGTTGATCGCGCCACTGAAGCTTTCTTT

j_call: TRBJ2-1
clone_size: .
d_call: .
v_call: TRBV27
cdr3_aa: CASSLGLPGAYNEQFF
cdr3_nt: TGTGCCAGCAGTTTAGGTCTGCCAGGGGCATACAATGAGCAGTTCTTC

j_call: TRBJ2-5
clone_size: .
d_call: .
v_call: TRBV15
cdr3_aa: CATSRRVGAGETQYF
cdr3_nt: TGTGCCACCAGCAGACGGGTAGGGGCCGGGGAGACCCAGTACTTC

j_call: TRBJ2-2
clone_size: once
d_call: .
v_call: TRBV29-1
cdr3_aa: CSVAGTLNGELFF
cdr3_nt: TGCAGCGTCGCCGGGACACTTAACGGGGAGCTGTTTTTT

j_call: TRBJ2-1
clone_size: .
d_call: TRBD2
v_call: TRBV28
cdr3_aa: CASSSIRLAGTGEQFF
cdr3_nt: TGTGCCAGCAGTTCCATCCGACTAGCGGGAACAGGTGAGCAGTTCTTC

j_call: TRBJ2-1
clone_size: .
d_call: TRBD2
v_call: TRBV27
cdr3_aa: CASSLSGSYNEQFF
cdr3_nt: TGTGCCAGCAGCTTAAGCGGGAGTTACAATGAGCAGTTCTTC

j_call: TRBJ2-7
clone_size: .
d_call: .
v_call: TRBV7-9
cdr3_aa: CASSLEAEVLIEQYF
cdr3_nt: TGTGCCAGCAGCTTAGAGGCGGAGGTTTTGATCGAGCAGTACTTC

j_call: TRBJ2-5
clone_size: .
d_call: TRBD1
v_call: TRBV7-7
cdr3_aa: CASSFGTGDWETQYF
cdr3_nt: TGTGCTAGCAGCTTCGGGACAGGGGATTGGGAGACCCAGTACTTC

j_call: TRBJ2-1
clone_size: .
d_call: .
v_call: TRBV7-8
cdr3_aa: CASSLVAGPNEQFF
cdr3_nt: TGTGCCAGCAGCTTAGTTGCGGGACCTAATGAGCAGTTCTTC

j_call: TRBJ2-1
clone_size: .
d_call: TRBD2
v_call: TRBV9
cdr3_aa: CASSVRGRANEQFF
cdr3_nt: TGTGCCAGCAGCGTGCGCGGGAGGGCAAATGAGCAGTTCTTC

j_call: TRBJ2-5
clone_size: .
d_call: TRBD2
v_call: TRBV7-6
cdr3_aa: CASSLALAGGQETQYF
cdr3_nt: TGTGCCAGCAGCTTAGCGCTAGCGGGGGGCCAAGAGACCCAGTACTTC

j_call: TRBJ2-7
clone_size: .
d_call: .
v_call: TRBV19
cdr3_aa: CASSISRGNEQYF
cdr3_nt: TGTGCCAGTAGTATTTCCAGGGGTAACGAGCAGTACTTC

j_call: TRBJ2-7
clone_size: .
d_call: TRBD1
v_call: TRBV27
cdr3_aa: CASSLIGGPNYEQYF
cdr3_nt: TGTGCCAGCAGTTTAATAGGGGGCCCCAACTACGAGCAGTACTTC

j_call: TRBJ2-7
clone_size: .
d_call: .
v_call: TRBV27
cdr3_aa: CASSLDPGSYEQYF
cdr3_nt: TGTGCCAGCAGTTTGGATCCCGGATCCTACGAGCAGTACTTC

j_call: TRBJ2-5
clone_size: .
d_call: .
v_call: TRBV6-5
cdr3_aa: CASSYSISGRETQYF
cdr3_nt: TGTGCCAGCAGTTACTCGATATCCGGGAGAGAGACCCAGTACTTC

j_call: TRBJ2-7
clone_size: .
d_call: .
v_call: TRBV6-5
cdr3_aa: CASSYPNQLGEQYF
cdr3_nt: TGTGCCAGCAGTTACCCAAATCAACTAGGGGAGCAGTACTTC

j_call: TRBJ2-7
clone_size: .
d_call: .
v_call: TRBV13
cdr3_aa: CASSSFVGGAPYEQYF
cdr3_nt: TGTGCCAGCAGCTCTTTTGTCGGAGGGGCCCCCTACGAGCAGTACTTC

j_call: TRBJ2-7
clone_size: .
d_call: .
v_call: TRBV29-1
cdr3_aa: CSVEGRYEQYF
cdr3_nt: TGCAGCGTTGAAGGCCGCTACGAGCAGTACTTC

j_call: TRBJ1-2
clone_size: .
d_call: TRBD1
v_call: TRBV9
cdr3_aa: CASSVRGGRDSYGYTF
cdr3_nt: TGTGCCAGCAGCGTGAGAGGGGGTCGGGACAGCTATGGCTACACCTTC

j_call: TRBJ2-7
clone_size: .
d_call: TRBD1
v_call: TRBV11-2
cdr3_aa: CASSPGTAYEQYF
cdr3_nt: TGTGCCAGCAGCCCCGGGACAGCCTACGAGCAGTACTTC

j_call: TRBJ2-2
clone_size: .
d_call: TRBD2
v_call: TRBV15
cdr3_aa: CATSVQGGRRSTGELFF
cdr3_nt: TGTGCCACCAGCGTCCAAGGCGGGAGAAGGTCCACCGGGGAGCTGTTTTTT